These 9 T cell receptor beta chains originate from one sample sequenced in a study of shared clonotypes between healthy human individuals. CD8 cells regarded as naive lacked CD45RO, were positively chosen for CCR7, and omitted terminally differentiated effector memory CD45RA+ cells. The protocol was immunoSEQ multiplex PCR, while the TCRdb copy is restricted to in-frame clones and leaves out a portion. The sample lists around 2.1 million clones, 85% to 95% occurring once. Sequencing was done on a sample of naive CD8+ T cells from PBMCs. These receptors all come from a man between 18 and 35 years old in good health. Some clones in this sample may be carry-over from other donors' samples.

This clone is a singleton in its sample. The V and J genes are TRBV28 and TRBJ1-4, with TRBD1 matching over 7 bases. Germline assignment: CDR1 MDHEN and CDR2 SYDVKM. CDR3 length: 16 amino acids. V dropped 2 bases and J dropped 6; count of bases not matched to a gene: 9. CDR3 sequence (DNA): TGTGCCAGCAGTTTAATACTAACGGGACAGTATGAAAAACTGTTTTTT. Translation: CASSLILTGQYEKLFF.

The rearrangement uses TRBV27 and TRBJ2-7, with 7 bases that match TRBD2. Per the germline V gene, CDR1 is MNHEY and CDR2 is SMNVEV (reference sequence). Losses at the gene ends were 5 bases for V and 0 bases for J; bases not matched to a gene: 7. The CDR3 has 15 amino acids. CDR3 region: CASSVERDSSYEQYF. CDR3 coding DNA: TGTGCCAGCAGTGTCGAGCGGGATAGCTCCTACGAGCAGTACTTC.

The V and J genes are TRBV14 and TRBJ2-3, with D unresolved. Per germline, CDR1 SGHDN and CDR2 FVKESK. The CDR3 is made up of 15 amino acids. The germline V and J ends were trimmed by 0 bases and 3 bases, with 10 bases remaining between them. The CDR3 sequence is CASSQDYEVTDTQYF. Here the CDR3 DNA reads TGTGCCAGCAGCCAAGATTACGAGGTTACAGATACGCAGTATTTT.

The rearrangement uses TRBV23-1 and TRBJ1-5; D is possibly TRBD1 (6 bases). TRBV23-1 is noted as an ORF with a role that remains uncertain. V lost 10 bases and J 1 base, leaving 17 bases between the germline ends. There are 15 residues in the CDR3. The CDR3 bases are TGCGCCACCGTACAGGGCGCTGGGAGCAATCAGCCCCAGCATTTT. Its protein is CATVQGAGSNQPQHF.

V usage is TRBV9 and J usage is TRBJ2-1; D might be TRBD1 or TRBD2, each matching 5 bases. The CDR3 contains 14 residues. CDR1 and CDR2 (germline): SGDLS, YYNGEE. V lost 1 base to trimming and J lost 6 bases, with 11 bases between them. CDR3 nucleotide sequence: TGTGCCAGCAGCGTATATCGGGACGGCAATGAGCAGTTCTTC. This codes for CASSVYRDGNEQFF.

In regard to this clone: A single base separates this from a much larger clone, so it may be a read error. The chain links TRBV6-1 to TRBJ2-5; no clear D gene. The better agreement between TRBJ2-7 and the DNA end casts doubt on the J call. This CDR3 has 10 amino acids. CDR1 and CDR2 from the germline V gene are MNHNS and SASEGT. CDR3 in amino acids: CASGSYEQYF. DNA of the CDR3: TGTGCCAGCGGTTCCTACGAGCAGTACTTC.

The chain couples TRBV6-1 to TRBJ2-7; 10 nucleotides line up with TRBD2. CDR3 size: 14 residues. Germline V gene data show CDR1 as MNHNS and CDR2 as SASEGT. With V trimmed by 7 bases and J by 0 bases, 3 bases remained unmatched. The CDR3 DNA sequence: TGTGCCAGCATAGGGACTAGCGACTCCTACGAGCAGTACTTC. Amino acids: CASIGTSDSYEQYF.

The chain employs TRBV30 and TRBJ1-6; D uncertain. The V end lost 4 bases, the J end lost 8 bases, and 15 bases lay between the germline ends. This CDR3 contains 14 residues. Germline CDR1 is GTSNPN and CDR2 is SVGIG (reference sequence). In DNA, the CDR3 is TGTGCCTGGACATGGGCACCGTGGGATTCACCCCTCCACTTT. Residues: CAWTWAPWDSPLHF.

The rearrangement links TRBV6-6 to TRBJ2-5; a weak D match, TRBD2 (6 bases). The CDR3 is 14 residues long. CDR1 and CDR2 from the germline V gene are MNHNY and SVGAGI (reference sequence). V shed 5 bases and J shed 4 bases, with 14 bases lying between them. CDR3 coding DNA: TGTGCCAGCAGTCCGGCCGGACTATCAGAGACCCAGTACTTC. Amino acids: CASSPAGLSETQYF.